This T cell receptor beta chain came from a study of Graves' ophthalmopathy and Graves' hyperthyroidism. The CDR3 extends over 13 amino acids. Germline-derived CDR1 and CDR2 are LGHNT and FRNRAP. Trimming removed 0 bases at V and 14 bases at J, with 14 bases between. The study excluded patients with other autoimmune diseases, uncontrolled infections, pregnancy or lactation. Amplifying from RNA transcripts, the study obtained TCR beta CDR3 regions. HTBI primers were used in a first-round RT-PCR, which preceded a second-round multiplex PCR. Via MiXCR, TCRdb re-called the multiplex PCR reads, giving one row per CDR3 protein. The data show about 400,000 distinct CDR3 sequences, 15% seen once. The sample holds many counts of this clonotype.

The clonotype was recovered from a woman between 18 and 30 years old with stable Graves' hyperthyroidism. The chain employs TRBV12-5 and TRBJ1-5; D gene ambiguous. Sequenced material: peripheral blood. CDR3 sequence (DNA): TGTGCTAGTGGTTTGGTTAAAAGGGCTCGGGAGCATTTT. It yields the protein CASGLVKRAREHF.